This record concerns one T cell receptor (beta chain) sequence. What it binds is not known. The source of the sample is a study of Graves' ophthalmopathy and Graves' hyperthyroidism. Findings of the study overall: Ophthalmopathy versus stable hyperthyroidism: 13-signature model gave 87.88% sensitivity, 81.08% specificity. With just over 70% sensitivity and roughly 76% specificity, the model predicted ophthalmopathy progression.

Excluded: other autoimmune disease, uncontrolled infection, pregnancy or lactation. PBMCs originated in less than 11 ml of fresh peripheral blood. Germline V lookup: CDR1 MGHDK, CDR2 SYGVNS. CDR3 length: 13 amino acids. V lost 5 bases to trimming and J lost 8 bases, with 13 bases between them. CDR3 regions of TCR beta were amplified from RNA transcripts. The first-round RT-PCR employed HTBI primers together with the Qiagen OneStep RT-PCR kit. A multiplex PCR was then performed as the second round. TCRdb used MiXCR to reprocess the multiplex PCR reads, holding one entry per CDR3 protein. Of 650,000 to 900,000 distinct CDR3 sequences listed, 35% to 50% were seen once; the top ten hold less than 55%.

The chain has TRBV25-1 and TRBJ1-5; no clear D. This clonotype originated in an adult man with Graves' ophthalmopathy. What was sequenced was peripheral blood. CDR3 sequence (DNA): TGTGCCAGCAGTCCCTCTGGCCTGGAGCCCCAGCATTTT. Protein sequence: CASSPSGLEPQHF.